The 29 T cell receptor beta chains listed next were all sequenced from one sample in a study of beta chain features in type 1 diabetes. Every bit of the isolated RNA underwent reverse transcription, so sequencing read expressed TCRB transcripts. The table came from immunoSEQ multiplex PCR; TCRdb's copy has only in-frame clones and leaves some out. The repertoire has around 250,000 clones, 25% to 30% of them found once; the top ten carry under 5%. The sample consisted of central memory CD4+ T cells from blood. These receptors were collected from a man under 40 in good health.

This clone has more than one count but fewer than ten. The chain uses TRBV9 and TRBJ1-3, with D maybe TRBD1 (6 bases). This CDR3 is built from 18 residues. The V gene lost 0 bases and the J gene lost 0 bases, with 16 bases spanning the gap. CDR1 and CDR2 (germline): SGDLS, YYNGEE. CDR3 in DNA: TGTGCCAGCAGCGTAGTGGGGACACTAGCCAGCTCTGGAAACACCATATATTTT. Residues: CASSVVGTLASSGNTIYF.

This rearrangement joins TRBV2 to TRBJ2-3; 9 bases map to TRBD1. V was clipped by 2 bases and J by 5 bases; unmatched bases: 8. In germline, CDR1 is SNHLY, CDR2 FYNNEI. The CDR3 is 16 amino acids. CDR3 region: CASSEQGGTGLDTQYF. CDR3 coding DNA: TGTGCCAGCAGTGAACAAGGCGGGACAGGGCTAGATACGCAGTATTTT.

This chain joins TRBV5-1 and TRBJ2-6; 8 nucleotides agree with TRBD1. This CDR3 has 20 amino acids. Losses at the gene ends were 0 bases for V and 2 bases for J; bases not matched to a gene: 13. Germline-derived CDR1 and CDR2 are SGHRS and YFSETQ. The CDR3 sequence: CASSLALPGQGRAGANVLTF. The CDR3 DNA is TGCGCCAGCAGCTTGGCCTTACCCGGACAGGGTAGGGCTGGGGCCAACGTCCTGACTTTC.

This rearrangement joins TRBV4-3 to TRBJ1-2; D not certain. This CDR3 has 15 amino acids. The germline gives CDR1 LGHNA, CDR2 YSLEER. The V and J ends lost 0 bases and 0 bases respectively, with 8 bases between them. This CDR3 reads CASSQDRSTNYGYTF. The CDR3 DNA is TGCGCCAGCAGCCAAGATCGGAGTACTAACTATGGCTACACCTTC.

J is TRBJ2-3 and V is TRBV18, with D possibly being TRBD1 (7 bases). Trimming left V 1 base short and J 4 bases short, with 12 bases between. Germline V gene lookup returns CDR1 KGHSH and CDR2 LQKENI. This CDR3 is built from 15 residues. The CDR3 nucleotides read TGTGCCAGCTCACCACGGCAGGGGGGCGCAGATACGCAGTATTTT. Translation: CASSPRQGGADTQYF.

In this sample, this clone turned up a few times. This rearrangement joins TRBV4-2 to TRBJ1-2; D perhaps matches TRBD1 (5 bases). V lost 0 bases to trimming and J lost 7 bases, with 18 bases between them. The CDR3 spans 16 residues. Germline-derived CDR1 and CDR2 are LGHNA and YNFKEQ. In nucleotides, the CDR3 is TGTGCCAGCAGCCAAGATTGGGCAGGGATTGGTGGTGGCTACACCTTC. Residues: CASSQDWAGIGGGYTF.

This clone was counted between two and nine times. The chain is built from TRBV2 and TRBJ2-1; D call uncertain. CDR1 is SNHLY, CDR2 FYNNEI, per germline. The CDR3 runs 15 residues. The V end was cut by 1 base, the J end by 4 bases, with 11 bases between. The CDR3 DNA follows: TGTGCCAGCAGTGAAGGGGTCCCTTCGTACAATGAGCAGTTCTTC. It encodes CASSEGVPSYNEQFF. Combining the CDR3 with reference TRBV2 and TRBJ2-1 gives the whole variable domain EPEVTQTPSHQVTQMGQEVILRCVPISNHLYFYWYRQILGQKVEFLVSFYNNEISEKSEIFDDQFSVERPDGSNFTLKIRSTKLEDSAMYFCASSEGVPSYNEQFFGPGTRLTVL.

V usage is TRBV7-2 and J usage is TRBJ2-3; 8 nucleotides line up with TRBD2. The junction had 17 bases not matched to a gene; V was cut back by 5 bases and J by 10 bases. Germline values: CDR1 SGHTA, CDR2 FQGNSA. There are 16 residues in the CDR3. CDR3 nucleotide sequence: TGTGCCAGCAGCCCCAGGGGAGCGGGAGCGTCTTCGGCGCAGTATTTT. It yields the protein CASSPRGAGASSAQYF.

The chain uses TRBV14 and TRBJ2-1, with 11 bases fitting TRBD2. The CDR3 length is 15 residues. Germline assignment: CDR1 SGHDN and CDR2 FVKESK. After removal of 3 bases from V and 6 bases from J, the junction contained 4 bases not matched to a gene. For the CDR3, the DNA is TGTGCCAGCAGCCAGCGGACTAGCGGGCGCAATGAGCAGTTCTTC. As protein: CASSQRTSGRNEQFF.

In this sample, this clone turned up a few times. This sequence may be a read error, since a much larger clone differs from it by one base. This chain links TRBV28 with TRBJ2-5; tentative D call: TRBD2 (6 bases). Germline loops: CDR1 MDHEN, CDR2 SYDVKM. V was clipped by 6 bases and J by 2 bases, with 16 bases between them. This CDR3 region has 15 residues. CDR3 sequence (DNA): TGTGCCAGCAGGCGCCGCTCTAGCGCACAAGAGACCCAGTACTTC. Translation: CASRRRSSAQETQYF.

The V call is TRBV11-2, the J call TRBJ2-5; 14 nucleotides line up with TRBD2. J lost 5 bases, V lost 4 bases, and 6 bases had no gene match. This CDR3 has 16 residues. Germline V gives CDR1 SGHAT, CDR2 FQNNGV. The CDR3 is CASSYGTSGSWETQYF. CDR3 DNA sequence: TGTGCCAGCAGCTATGGGACTAGCGGGAGCTGGGAGACCCAGTACTTC.

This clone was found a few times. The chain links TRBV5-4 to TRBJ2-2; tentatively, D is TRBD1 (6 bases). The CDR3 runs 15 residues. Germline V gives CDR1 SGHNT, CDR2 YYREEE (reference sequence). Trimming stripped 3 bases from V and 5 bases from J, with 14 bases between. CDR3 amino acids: CASSSGTYKTGELFF. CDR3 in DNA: TGTGCCAGCAGCTCCGGGACATATAAAACCGGGGAGCTGTTTTTT.

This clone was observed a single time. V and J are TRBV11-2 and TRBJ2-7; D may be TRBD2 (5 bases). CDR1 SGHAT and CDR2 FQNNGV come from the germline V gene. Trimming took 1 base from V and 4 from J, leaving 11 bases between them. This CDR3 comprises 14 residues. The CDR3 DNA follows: TGTGCCAGCAGCTTAGTGGTAGGGAGTTACGAGCAGTACTTC. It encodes CASSLVVGSYEQYF.

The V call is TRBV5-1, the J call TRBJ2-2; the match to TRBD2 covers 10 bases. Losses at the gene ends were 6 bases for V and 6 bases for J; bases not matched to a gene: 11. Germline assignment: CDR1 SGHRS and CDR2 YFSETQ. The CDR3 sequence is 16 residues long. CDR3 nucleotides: TGCGCCAGCACCCCGGGAGTAGCGGGGGGTTCCGGGGAGCTGTTTTTT. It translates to CASTPGVAGGSGELFF. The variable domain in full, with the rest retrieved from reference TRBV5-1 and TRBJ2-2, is KAGVTQTPRYLIKTRGQQVTLSCSPISGHRSVSWYQQTPGQGLQFLFEYFSETQRNKGNFPGRFSGRQFSNSRSEMNVSTLELGDSALYLCASTPGVAGGSGELFFGEGSRLTVL.

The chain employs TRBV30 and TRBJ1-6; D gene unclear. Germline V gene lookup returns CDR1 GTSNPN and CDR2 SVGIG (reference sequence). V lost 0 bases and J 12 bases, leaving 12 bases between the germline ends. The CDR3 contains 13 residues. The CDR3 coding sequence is TGTGCCTGGAGTGTACGAGGGTCCGAACCCCTCCACTTT. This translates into CAWSVRGSEPLHF.

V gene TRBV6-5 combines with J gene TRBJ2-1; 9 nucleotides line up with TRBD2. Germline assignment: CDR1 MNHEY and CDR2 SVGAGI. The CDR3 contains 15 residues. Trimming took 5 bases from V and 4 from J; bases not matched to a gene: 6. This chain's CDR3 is CASSTVSGGYNEQFF. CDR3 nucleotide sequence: TGTGCCAGCAGTACTGTGAGCGGGGGGTACAATGAGCAGTTCTTC.

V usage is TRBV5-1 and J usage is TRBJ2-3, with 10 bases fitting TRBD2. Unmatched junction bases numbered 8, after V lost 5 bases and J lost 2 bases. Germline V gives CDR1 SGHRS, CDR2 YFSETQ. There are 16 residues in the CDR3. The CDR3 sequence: CASRPASGRPTDTQYF. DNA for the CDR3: TGCGCCAGCAGACCCGCTAGCGGGAGACCCACAGATACGCAGTATTTT. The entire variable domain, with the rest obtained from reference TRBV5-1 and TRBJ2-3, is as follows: KAGVTQTPRYLIKTRGQQVTLSCSPISGHRSVSWYQQTPGQGLQFLFEYFSETQRNKGNFPGRFSGRQFSNSRSEMNVSTLELGDSALYLCASRPASGRPTDTQYFGPGTRLTVL.

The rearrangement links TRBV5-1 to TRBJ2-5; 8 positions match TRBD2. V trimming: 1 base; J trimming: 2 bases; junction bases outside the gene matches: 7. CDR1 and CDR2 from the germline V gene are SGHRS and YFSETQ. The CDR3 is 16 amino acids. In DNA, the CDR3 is TGCGCCAGCAGCTTGCCTGAGTCTAGCGGGCAAGAGACCCAGTACTTC. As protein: CASSLPESSGQETQYF.

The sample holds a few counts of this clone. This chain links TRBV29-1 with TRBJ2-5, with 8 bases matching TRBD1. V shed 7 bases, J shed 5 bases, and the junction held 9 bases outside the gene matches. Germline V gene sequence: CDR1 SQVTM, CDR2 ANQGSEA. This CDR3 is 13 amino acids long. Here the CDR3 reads CSGSRGRGETQYF. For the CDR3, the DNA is TGCAGCGGCTCCAGGGGGCGAGGGGAGACCCAGTACTTC.

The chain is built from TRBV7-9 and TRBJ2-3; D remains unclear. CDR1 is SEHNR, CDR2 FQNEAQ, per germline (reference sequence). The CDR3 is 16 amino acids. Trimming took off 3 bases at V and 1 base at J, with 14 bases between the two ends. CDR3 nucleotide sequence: TGTGCCAGCAGCTTTGGAACCACCGCGGGCACAGATACGCAGTATTTT. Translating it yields CASSFGTTAGTDTQYF.

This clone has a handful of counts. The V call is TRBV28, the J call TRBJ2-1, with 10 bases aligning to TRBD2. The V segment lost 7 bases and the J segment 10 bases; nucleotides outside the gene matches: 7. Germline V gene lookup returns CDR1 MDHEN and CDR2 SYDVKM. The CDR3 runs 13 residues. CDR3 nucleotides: TGTGCCAGCACGCTAGCGGGAGCACGGGAGCAGTTCTTC. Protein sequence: CASTLAGAREQFF.

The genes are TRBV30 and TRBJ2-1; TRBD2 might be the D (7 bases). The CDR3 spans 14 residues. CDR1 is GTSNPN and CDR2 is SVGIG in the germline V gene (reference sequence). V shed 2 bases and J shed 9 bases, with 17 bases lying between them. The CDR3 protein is CAWSSGGLMGEQFF. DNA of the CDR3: TGTGCCTGGAGTTCCGGGGGGCTAATGGGTGAGCAGTTCTTC.

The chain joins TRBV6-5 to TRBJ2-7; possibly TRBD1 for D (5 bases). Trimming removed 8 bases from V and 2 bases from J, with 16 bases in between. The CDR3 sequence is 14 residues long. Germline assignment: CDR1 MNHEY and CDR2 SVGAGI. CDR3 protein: CASRPAGRAYEQYF. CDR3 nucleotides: TGTGCCAGCCGGCCGGCAGGGCGAGCCTACGAGCAGTACTTC.

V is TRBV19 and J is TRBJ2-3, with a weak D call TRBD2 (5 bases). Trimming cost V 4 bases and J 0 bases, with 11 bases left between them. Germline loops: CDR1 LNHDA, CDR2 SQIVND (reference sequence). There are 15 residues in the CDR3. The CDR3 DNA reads TGTGCCAGTAGTAATCCACGGGATAGCACAGATACGCAGTATTTT. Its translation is CASSNPRDSTDTQYF.

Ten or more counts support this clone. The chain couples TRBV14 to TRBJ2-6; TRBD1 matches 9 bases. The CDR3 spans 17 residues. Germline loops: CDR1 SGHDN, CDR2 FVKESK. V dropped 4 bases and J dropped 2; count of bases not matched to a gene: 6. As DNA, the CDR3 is TGTGCCAGCAGCCGAGGACAGGGGCAGGCTGGGGCCAACGTCCTGACTTTC. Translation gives CASSRGQGQAGANVLTF.

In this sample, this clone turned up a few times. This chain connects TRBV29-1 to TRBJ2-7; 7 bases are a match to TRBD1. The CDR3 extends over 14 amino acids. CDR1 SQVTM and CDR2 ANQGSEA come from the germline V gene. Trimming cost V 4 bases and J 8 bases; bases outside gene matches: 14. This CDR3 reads CSVGGQDLRGKQYF. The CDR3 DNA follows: TGCAGCGTTGGTGGACAGGACCTCCGAGGGAAGCAGTACTTC.

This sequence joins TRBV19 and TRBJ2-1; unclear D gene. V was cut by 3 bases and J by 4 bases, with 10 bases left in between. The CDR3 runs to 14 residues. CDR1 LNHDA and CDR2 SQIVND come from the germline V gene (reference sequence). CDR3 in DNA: TGTGCCAGTAGTATGGCAGGAGATTACAATGAGCAGTTCTTC. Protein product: CASSMAGDYNEQFF.

The CDR3 sequence is CASSYAGQATNEKLFF. The CDR3 DNA is TGTGCCAGCAGTTACGCGGGACAGGCAACTAATGAAAAACTGTTTTTT. The V call is TRBV6-5, the J call TRBJ1-4, with TRBD1 matching 8 bases. The CDR3 spans 16 residues. Trimming cost V 2 bases and J 0 bases; bases outside gene matches: 2. Germline V gene lookup returns CDR1 MNHEY and CDR2 SVGAGI.

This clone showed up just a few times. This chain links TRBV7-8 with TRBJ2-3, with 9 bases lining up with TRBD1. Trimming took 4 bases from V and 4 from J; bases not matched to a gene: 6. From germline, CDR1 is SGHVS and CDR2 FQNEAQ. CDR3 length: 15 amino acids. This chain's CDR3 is CASSSRTGEADTQYF. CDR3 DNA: TGTGCCAGCAGCTCGAGGACAGGGGAGGCAGATACGCAGTATTTT.